Each of the 32 T cell receptor beta chains below was sequenced from the same sample in a study of blood T cell repertoires in COVID-19. Assay: immunoSEQ multiplex PCR; the TCRdb copy retains only in-frame clones and omits some. This table holds 97,000 or so clones, 82% found once. The sample consisted of peripheral blood. These TCRs come from a man aged 65-85 years with active or convalescent COVID-19.

The sample holds a few counts of this clone. V usage is TRBV11-2 and J usage is TRBJ2-7, with D perhaps matching TRBD1 (5 bases). Germline lookup yields CDR1 SGHAT and CDR2 FQNNGV. The length of the CDR3 is 14 residues. Trimming took 0 bases from V and 5 from J, leaving 11 bases between them. Here the CDR3 DNA reads TGTGCCAGCAGCTTAGATGCAGGGTGGCACGAGCAGTACTTC. Translating it yields CASSLDAGWHEQYF.

The chain combines TRBV19 with TRBJ1-1, with D perhaps TRBD1 (6 bases). CDR3 size: 14 residues. Germline-derived CDR1 and CDR2 are LNHDA and SQIVND (reference sequence). V was cut by 3 bases and J by 2 bases, with 10 bases left in between. The CDR3 reads CASSIAGTNTEAFF. CDR3 nucleotide sequence: TGTGCCAGTAGTATTGCAGGGACAAACACTGAAGCTTTCTTT.

V and J are TRBV6-1 and TRBJ1-6; the D is unclear. This CDR3 has 15 residues. Trimming took off 0 bases at V and 9 bases at J, with 12 bases between the two ends. The germline CDR1 and CDR2 sequences are MNHNS and SASEGT. For the CDR3, the DNA is TGTGCCAGCAGTGAAGCCTCCAATGTCGGTTCACCCCTCCACTTT. As protein: CASSEASNVGSPLHF.

This chain connects TRBV20-1 to TRBJ2-3; 10 bases are a match to TRBD2. Germline lookup yields CDR1 DFQATT and CDR2 SNEGSKA (reference sequence). V lost 6 bases to trimming and J lost 15 bases; unmatched junction nucleotides: 15. The CDR3 covers 13 residues. The CDR3 coding sequence is TGCAGTGCCAGTTTACAAGCGGGGGGGCCCCCCTATTTT. It is translated as CSASLQAGGPPYF.

The rearrangement uses TRBV27 and TRBJ2-1, with TRBD2 as a possible D gene (5 bases). Trimming took 2 bases from V and 8 from J, leaving 13 bases between them. Germline CDR1 reads MNHEY; CDR2 reads SMNVEV (reference sequence). This CDR3 comprises 14 residues. The CDR3 protein is CASSLGLARDEQFF. The CDR3 region has the DNA TGTGCCAGCAGTTTAGGGCTAGCAAGGGATGAGCAGTTCTTC.

The V call is TRBV7-8, the J call TRBJ1-3; a weak D match, TRBD1 (6 bases). Germline values: CDR1 SGHVS, CDR2 FQNEAQ. V lost 5 bases and J lost 3, with 20 bases in between. This CDR3 has 17 residues. The CDR3 DNA is TGTGCCAGCAGCCCAACCACAGGGCTATCGTTTGGAAACACCATATATTTT. Its translation: CASSPTTGLSFGNTIYF.

The chain has TRBV6-6 and TRBJ1-4, with 8 bases matching TRBD1. With V trimmed by 8 bases and J by 5 bases, 7 bases remained unmatched. Germline lookup yields CDR1 MNHNY and CDR2 SVGAGI (reference sequence). This CDR3 has 14 residues. The CDR3 DNA follows: TGTGCCAGCTGGGACCGGACAGGGAATGAAAAACTGTTTTTT. Its protein is CASWDRTGNEKLFF.

This clone is a singleton in its sample. The chain joins TRBV4-3 to TRBJ1-2; tentative D call: TRBD1 (5 bases). The length of the CDR3 is 14 residues. Deletions cut 5 bases from V and 7 bases from J, with 17 bases between. Germline V gene sequence: CDR1 LGHNA, CDR2 YSLEER. The CDR3 DNA sequence: TGCGCCAGCAGCTCCAGGGTTTTCCAGGGTGGCTACACCTTC. This encodes CASSSRVFQGGYTF.

As concerns this clone: At one boundary the junction diverges from the germline segment, which might be a read error. V gene TRBV7-7 combines with J gene TRBJ1-4, with 10 bases that match TRBD1. This CDR3 contains 14 residues. CDR1 is SSHAT, CDR2 FNYEAQ, per germline (reference sequence). The CDR3 loop is CASSLGQGNEKLFF. The CDR3 DNA reads TGTGCTAGCAGCCTGGGACAGGGGAATGAAAAACTGTTTTTT.

V gene TRBV9 combines with J gene TRBJ2-1; 7 bases line up with TRBD1. Trimming removed 0 bases from V and 4 bases from J; junction bases left unmatched: 4. The CDR3 contains 15 residues. The germline CDR1 and CDR2 sequences are SGDLS and YYNGEE. Here the CDR3 DNA reads TGTGCCAGCAGCGTAGTAGGGACAGTTTACAATGAGCAGTTCTTC. This codes for CASSVVGTVYNEQFF.

The rearrangement links TRBV5-4 to TRBJ1-1; 8 positions agree with TRBD1. The V segment lost 3 bases and the J segment 2 bases; nucleotides outside the gene matches: 6. From germline, CDR1 is SGHNT and CDR2 YYREEE (reference sequence). CDR3 length: 15 residues. The CDR3 loop reads CASSWGQVTNTEAFF. CDR3 nucleotide sequence: TGTGCCAGCAGCTGGGGACAGGTCACAAACACTGAAGCTTTCTTT.

This clone has a handful of counts. The V and J genes are TRBV7-2 and TRBJ1-1; D call uncertain. V shed 5 bases and J shed 0 bases, with 13 bases lying between them. Germline CDR1 is SGHTA and CDR2 is FQGNSA. This CDR3 is 15 amino acids long. CDR3 in amino acids: CASSETSVMNTEAFF. CDR3 in DNA: TGTGCCAGCAGCGAAACGAGCGTAATGAACACTGAAGCTTTCTTT.

This sequence joins TRBV7-8 and TRBJ2-4; no clear D gene. Trimming took off 4 bases at V and 3 bases at J, with 16 bases between the two ends. CDR3 length: 16 amino acids. Per the germline V gene, CDR1 is SGHVS and CDR2 is FQNEAQ. CDR3: CASSSRSLTNKNIQYF. As DNA, the CDR3 is TGTGCCAGCAGCTCCAGGTCTCTGACCAACAAAAACATTCAGTACTTC.

This chain connects TRBV7-8 to TRBJ2-5; 8 positions match TRBD2. The CDR3 loop spans 15 amino acids. Germline lookup yields CDR1 SGHVS and CDR2 FQNEAQ. Trimming removed 3 bases from V and 2 bases from J; junction bases left unmatched: 5. The CDR3 nucleotides are TGTGCCAGCAGCTTTTCCAGCGGGGGTCAAGAGACCCAGTACTTC. This codes for CASSFSSGGQETQYF.

The chain uses TRBV28 and TRBJ2-5, with 8 bases lining up with TRBD1. This CDR3 is 13 amino acids long. The germline V gene has CDR1 MDHEN and CDR2 SYDVKM. J gave up 5 bases and V 6 bases, and 5 bases lay outside the gene matches. The CDR3 is CASRWTGRETQYF. The CDR3 DNA follows: TGTGCCAGCAGATGGACAGGGAGGGAGACCCAGTACTTC.

The V call is TRBV30, the J call TRBJ1-3; perhaps TRBD1 as D (6 bases). V was pared by 3 bases and J by 4 bases, with 16 bases between. The CDR3 covers 15 residues. Germline CDR1 reads GTSNPN; CDR2 reads SVGIG (reference sequence). The CDR3 DNA sequence: TGTGCCTGGAGGCCCATACAGGGAAGAGGAAACACCATATATTTT. Translating it yields CAWRPIQGRGNTIYF.

CDR3 protein: CASSQLGLRGSGANVLTF. CDR3 in DNA: TGCGCCAGCAGCCAACTGGGACTCCGTGGCTCTGGGGCCAACGTCCTGACTTTC. This chain uses TRBV4-1 with TRBJ2-6; perhaps TRBD2 as D (6 bases). Germline V gives CDR1 MGHRA, CDR2 YSYEKL. V was cut by 2 bases and J by 0 bases, with 14 bases left in between. CDR3 length: 18 residues.

Ten or more counts support this clone. The V gene is TRBV5-1, the J gene TRBJ1-5; a possible D gene is TRBD1 (5 bases). V shed 2 bases and J shed 0 bases, with 15 bases lying between them. The CDR3 is made up of 17 amino acids. CDR1 and CDR2 from the germline V gene are SGHRS and YFSETQ. The CDR3 spells CASSFEFNRSSNQPQHF. DNA for the CDR3: TGCGCCAGCAGCTTCGAGTTCAACAGGAGTAGCAATCAGCCCCAGCATTTT.

This chain links TRBV9 with TRBJ2-5, with 7 bases lining up with TRBD2. The CDR3 is made up of 15 amino acids. Germline V gene sequence: CDR1 SGDLS, CDR2 YYNGEE. Trimming at V came to 1 base and at J to 1 base, leaving 4 bases not matched to a gene. In DNA, the CDR3 is TGTGCCAGCAGCGTAAGGGGACTAACCCAAGAGACCCAGTACTTC. Translation gives CASSVRGLTQETQYF.

This chain joins TRBV7-6 and TRBJ2-6, with D maybe TRBD1 (5 bases). V was trimmed by 3 bases and J by 0 bases, leaving 21 bases between them. From germline, CDR1 is SGHVS and CDR2 FNYEAQ. This CDR3 is 20 amino acids long. The CDR3 region is CASSFLLTDPGDSGANVLTF. Here the CDR3 DNA reads TGTGCCAGCAGCTTTCTCCTGACAGACCCTGGGGACTCTGGGGCCAACGTCCTGACTTTC.

This clone has only one observation. CDR3 protein: CASSQREGQGVPTF. The CDR3 region has the DNA TGCGCCAGCAGCCAAAGGGAGGGACAGGGGGTTCCCACCTTC. V gene TRBV4-1 combines with J gene TRBJ1-2; the match to TRBD1 covers 11 bases. V gave up 2 bases and J gave up 13 bases; unmatched junction bases: 9. From germline, CDR1 is MGHRA and CDR2 YSYEKL. The CDR3 is 14 amino acids.

The chain couples TRBV6-2 or TRBV6-3 to TRBJ1-2, with D maybe TRBD1 (5 bases). The CDR3 contains 14 residues. Germline V gene sequence: CDR1 MNHEY, CDR2 SVGEGT. Trimming stripped 2 bases from V and 5 bases from J, with 12 bases between. CDR3 sequence reads: CASSYGEGRYGYTF. The CDR3 nucleotides read TGTGCCAGCAGTTACGGGGAGGGGAGATATGGCTACACCTTC.

The chain has TRBV29-1 and TRBJ1-2, with 7 bases that match TRBD1. Germline V gene sequence: CDR1 SQVTM, CDR2 ANQGSEA. The length of the CDR3 is 16 residues. V lost 4 bases to trimming and J lost 0 bases; unmatched junction nucleotides: 11. The CDR3 DNA sequence: TGCAGCGTTGTTTTGGGACAGACCCTTACTAACTATGGCTACACCTTC. It yields the protein CSVVLGQTLTNYGYTF.

This clone showed up just once. The chain carries TRBV6-5 and TRBJ2-5, with D possibly matching TRBD1 (6 bases). V lost 7 bases to trimming and J lost 5 bases, with 17 bases between them. CDR3 length: 14 amino acids. CDR1 is MNHEY, CDR2 SVGAGI, per germline. DNA of the CDR3: TGTGCCAGCACCCCGATGCGCAGGGGTGAGACCCAGTACTTC. Translation gives CASTPMRRGETQYF.

The V gene is TRBV7-9, the J gene TRBJ1-1; the match to TRBD1 covers 7 bases. The CDR3 runs 14 residues. Germline V CDR1 and CDR2: SEHNR, FQNEAQ (reference sequence). Losses at the gene ends were 5 bases for V and 2 bases for J; bases not matched to a gene: 5. The CDR3 loop is CASSKQGSNTEAFF. The CDR3 nucleotides read TGTGCCAGCAGCAAACAGGGGTCTAACACTGAAGCTTTCTTT.

The chain combines TRBV3-1 (or the pseudogene TRBV3-2) with TRBJ1-2, with D unclear. The CDR3 contains 13 residues. Germline assignment: CDR1 LGHDT and CDR2 YNNKEL (reference sequence). The V gene lost 1 base and the J gene lost 5 bases, with 8 bases spanning the gap. The CDR3 is CASSQGWQYGYTF. The CDR3 DNA follows: TGTGCCAGCAGCCAAGGCTGGCAATATGGCTACACCTTC.

The chain combines TRBV4-3 with TRBJ2-6; D is possibly TRBD2 (5 bases). Trimming removed 4 bases at V and 4 bases at J, with 14 bases between. Germline values: CDR1 LGHNA, CDR2 YSLEER. This CDR3 region has 16 residues. Here the CDR3 DNA reads TGCGCCAGCAGCCCACGCGGCCCGGGGGGGGCCAACGTCCTGACTTTC. This codes for CASSPRGPGGANVLTF.

This chain joins TRBV4-1 and TRBJ2-1, with D tentatively TRBD1 (5 bases). V dropped 1 base and J dropped 8 bases, with 9 bases sitting between them. Germline CDR1 and CDR2: MGHRA and YSYEKL. The CDR3 spans 13 residues. As DNA, the CDR3 is TGCGCCAGCAGCCAAGTCCCCAGGGATGAGCAGTTCTTC. Amino acids: CASSQVPRDEQFF.

Only a few counts were recorded for this clone. The chain joins TRBV7-8 to TRBJ2-2; D uncertain. Trimming took off 5 bases at V and 1 base at J, with 5 bases between the two ends. Germline V gives CDR1 SGHVS, CDR2 FQNEAQ. The CDR3 covers 13 residues. This chain's CDR3 is CASSNMNTGELFF. The CDR3 DNA reads TGTGCCAGCAGCAACATGAACACCGGGGAGCTGTTTTTT.

CDR3 in DNA: TGTGCCACCAGTGATTTGCCGGGTAGCGGGGGGCTTTACAATGAGCAGTTCTTC. Residues: CATSDLPGSGGLYNEQFF. The gene calls are TRBV24-1 and TRBJ2-1; 10 nucleotides agree with TRBD2. This CDR3 contains 18 residues. Germline assignment: CDR1 KGHDR and CDR2 SFDVKD. Trimming removed 0 bases from V and 4 bases from J; junction bases left unmatched: 8.

The chain couples TRBV9 to TRBJ2-5, with TRBD2 identical over 9 bases. This CDR3 region has 17 residues. The V segment lost 0 bases and the J segment 1 base; nucleotides outside the gene matches: 7. Germline loops: CDR1 SGDLS, CDR2 YYNGEE. CDR3 amino acids: CASSVAGAGGSQETQYF. CDR3 nucleotide sequence: TGTGCCAGCAGCGTAGCTGGGGCGGGGGGGAGCCAAGAGACCCAGTACTTC.

CDR3 sequence (DNA): TGCGCCAGCAGCTTTTCCGGGAGCTCCTATAATTCACCCCTCCACTTT. It is translated as CASSFSGSSYNSPLHF. This rearrangement joins TRBV5-1 to TRBJ1-6; no clear D. This CDR3 has 16 amino acids. Germline-derived CDR1 and CDR2 are SGHRS and YFSETQ. V lost 2 bases and J 0 bases, leaving 9 bases between the germline ends. Complete variable domain (other parts from reference TRBV5-1 and TRBJ1-6): KAGVTQTPRYLIKTRGQQVTLSCSPISGHRSVSWYQQTPGQGLQFLFEYFSETQRNKGNFPGRFSGRQFSNSRSEMNVSTLELGDSALYLCASSFSGSSYNSPLHFGNGTRLTVT.